This T cell receptor beta chain emerged from a study of blood T cell repertoires in COVID-19. On the study more broadly: The samples span acute and convalescent COVID-19 from the United States, Italy and Spain. Nucleic acid was either cDNA or gDNA, and it came from T cells, B-cell-depleted T cells, or PBMCs.

Per the authors' pipeline: Nucleated cell counts were estimated from reference gene primer amplification. Only in-frame clones appear in the TCRdb table, and some are missing; sequencing was by immunoSEQ multiplex PCR. Clone size and the V and J calls come from that table; the DNA yielded D and trimming. This table holds about 40,000 clones, around 86% found once. This CDR3 contains 14 residues. Germline values: CDR1 KGHSH, CDR2 LQKENI. Trimming cost V 3 bases and J 7 bases; bases outside gene matches: 7. This rearrangement joins TRBV18 to TRBJ1-1, with 8 bases matching TRBD1. Sequences were obtained from peripheral blood. The origin of this receptor is a man in his forties or fifties in a cohort sampled during active COVID-19. The DNA of the CDR3 is TGTGCCAGCTCACCTCCGGACAGGGTGGTTGAAGCTTTCTTT. Its protein product is CASSPPDRVVEAFF.